This entry lists 5 T cell receptor beta chains sequenced from one sample in a study of shared clonotypes between healthy human individuals. Libraries were prepared by immunoSEQ multiplex PCR; TCRdb keeps only in-frame clonotypes and omits some of them. The sample contains about 1 million clones, about three quarters of which appear only once. Sequencing was performed on memory CD4+ T cells sorted from blood. Subset: CD45RA-negative fraction. All receptors come from a young man in good health.

J is TRBJ2-2 and V is TRBV7-9, with TRBD1 matching over 8 bases. Losses at the gene ends were 6 bases for V and 3 bases for J; bases not matched to a gene: 6. The CDR3 totals 15 residues. Germline-derived CDR1 and CDR2 are SEHNR and FQNEAQ (reference sequence). CDR3 DNA: TGTGCCAGCAGGACCAGGGGGCGGGACACCGGGGAGCTGTTTTTT. Its protein is CASRTRGRDTGELFF. The whole variable domain, remainder taken from reference TRBV7-9 and TRBJ2-2, is DTGVSQNPRHKITKRGQNVTFRCDPISEHNRLYWYRQTLGQGPEFLTYFQNEAQLEKSRLLSDRFSAERPKGSFSTLEIQRTEQGDSAMYLCASRTRGRDTGELFFGEGSRLTVL.

The V gene is TRBV7-3, the J gene TRBJ2-1, with 12 bases fitting TRBD2. Germline V gene lookup returns CDR1 SGHTA and CDR2 FQGTGA. V shed 5 bases, J shed 4 bases, and the junction held 6 bases outside the gene matches. CDR3 size: 16 residues. The CDR3 sequence is CASSAGLAGIYNEQFF. The CDR3 DNA sequence: TGTGCCAGCAGCGCCGGACTAGCGGGGATATACAATGAGCAGTTCTTC.

This clone was observed a few times. V is TRBV25-1 and J is TRBJ1-5, with D perhaps matching TRBD1 (6 bases). The germline V and J ends were trimmed by 3 bases and 2 bases, with 8 bases remaining between them. Germline V gives CDR1 MGHDK, CDR2 SYGVNS. The CDR3 covers 14 residues. The CDR3 bases are TGTGCCAGCAGTGAGGCAGGGGGCAATCAGCCCCAGCATTTT. As protein: CASSEAGGNQPQHF.

This chain uses TRBV29-1 with TRBJ2-7; 8 bases match TRBD1. The CDR3 is 13 amino acids. CDR1 is SQVTM, CDR2 ANQGSEA, per germline. V lost 7 bases and J lost 3; bases outside the gene matches: 8. For the CDR3, the DNA is TGCAGCGCCGCGAGACAGGGGATCTACGAGCAGTACTTC. Amino acid sequence: CSAARQGIYEQYF.

The genes are TRBV30 and TRBJ1-6; D gene ambiguous. Germline V gene sequence: CDR1 GTSNPN, CDR2 SVGIG (reference sequence). The V gene lost 1 base and the J gene lost 4 bases, with 8 bases spanning the gap. The CDR3 runs 14 residues. CDR3 bases: TGTGCCTGGAGTGCCGGAGGGTATAATTCACCCCTCCACTTT. Encoded protein: CAWSAGGYNSPLHF.